This entry lists 30 T cell receptor beta chains sequenced from one sample in a study of Ad26.COV2.S vaccination and SARS-CoV-2 variants. The repertoire was sequenced with immunoSEQ multiplex PCR; TCRdb's copy has only in-frame clones and lacks some. The repertoire includes about 420,000 clones, over 75% of them detected once, and about 3.6% sits in the top ten. Treatment defined: around 19 received Ad26.COV2.S at low or high dose, single or two shots; about five received placebo; per-sample allocation not given. Samples came from day 63 after the first vaccine or placebo injection. The sample consisted of peripheral blood, taken in a trial of Ad26.COV2.S vaccine versus placebo. These receptors originate from a person aged 18-65 years who received the Ad26.COV2.S COVID-19 vaccine or a placebo.

This chain connects TRBV7-2 to TRBJ2-7; D gene ambiguous. The CDR3 is 14 amino acids. V lost 6 bases and J 1 base, leaving 13 bases between the germline ends. Germline lookup yields CDR1 SGHTA and CDR2 FQGNSA. CDR3 in DNA: TGTGCCAGCAGTCACGGTGTAGAGTCCTACGAGCAGTACTTC. Translation gives CASSHGVESYEQYF. Filled out from reference TRBV7-2 and TRBJ2-7, the complete variable domain reads GAGVSQSPSNKVTEKGKDVELRCDPISGHTALYWYRQSLGQGLEFLIYFQGNSAPDKSGLPSDRFSAERTGGSVSTLTIQRTQQEDSAVYLCASSHGVESYEQYFGPGTRLTVT.

Worth noting for this clone: In the same sample, other DNA sequences code for this CDR3. The rearrangement links TRBV27 to TRBJ2-7; D may be TRBD1 or TRBD2 (5 bases each). This CDR3 contains 13 residues. The germline gives CDR1 MNHEY, CDR2 SMNVEV (reference sequence). Trimming shortened V by 3 bases and J by 4 bases, and 10 bases separated the two germline ends. CDR3: CASSLGVGYEQYF. In nucleotides, the CDR3 is TGTGCCAGCAGTTTGGGGGTGGGGTACGAGCAGTACTTC.

The chain uses TRBV10-3 and TRBJ2-3; TRBD2 aligns across 8 bases. Germline loops: CDR1 ENHRY, CDR2 SYGVKD. V lost 4 bases and J lost 3; bases outside the gene matches: 9. This CDR3 region has 16 residues. The CDR3 loop is CAISASRGGRTDTQYF. The CDR3 DNA reads as TGTGCCATCAGTGCGTCTCGGGGGGGCCGAACAGATACGCAGTATTTT.

The rearrangement uses TRBV2 and TRBJ2-7, with 7 nucleotides matching TRBD1. This CDR3 contains 13 residues. The V and J ends lost 6 bases and 7 bases, in that order; junction bases with no gene match: 9. The germline V gene has CDR1 SNHLY and CDR2 FYNNEI. The DNA of the CDR3 is TGTGCCAGCAGCCCTGGGCAGGGGGTTGAGCAGTACTTC. As protein: CASSPGQGVEQYF.

This sequence joins TRBV5-5 and TRBJ2-1; 14 positions agree with TRBD2. The CDR3 length is 20 residues. V shed 0 bases, J shed 0 bases, and the junction held 8 bases outside the gene matches. Germline V gene data show CDR1 as SGHKS and CDR2 as YYEKEE (reference sequence). The CDR3 is CASSLAGTSGGPISYNEQFF. In DNA, the CDR3 is TGTGCCAGCAGCTTGGCGGGGACTAGCGGGGGTCCTATCTCCTACAATGAGCAGTTCTTC. Together with reference TRBV5-5 and TRBJ2-1, the CDR3 gives the full variable domain: DAGVTQSPTHLIKTRGQQVTLRCSPISGHKSVSWYQQVLGQGPQFIFQYYEKEERGRGNFPDRFSARQFPNYSSELNVNALLLGDSALYLCASSLAGTSGGPISYNEQFFGPGTRLTVL.

The chain uses TRBV4-1 and TRBJ2-2, with TRBD1 matching over 7 bases. V gave up 11 bases and J gave up 2 bases; unmatched junction bases: 11. This CDR3 has 15 amino acids. The germline V gene has CDR1 MGHRA and CDR2 YSYEKL. This CDR3 is CAPSRQGLNTGELFF. CDR3 coding DNA: TGCGCCCCCAGCCGACAGGGATTAAACACCGGGGAGCTGTTTTTT.

The genes are TRBV3-1 (or the pseudogene TRBV3-2) and TRBJ1-2; weak D call: TRBD1 (6 bases). V lost 0 bases to trimming and J lost 3 bases, with 14 bases between them. This CDR3 comprises 16 residues. Looked up from germline, CDR1 is LGHDT and CDR2 is YNNKEL (reference sequence). The CDR3 is CASSQEGPGGYYGYTF. In nucleotides, the CDR3 is TGTGCCAGCAGCCAAGAAGGGCCGGGGGGCTACTATGGCTACACCTTC.

A single count supports this clone. The rearrangement uses TRBV3-1 (or the pseudogene TRBV3-2) and TRBJ2-2; D perhaps matches TRBD1 (7 bases). The V gene lost 0 bases and the J gene lost 4 bases, with 12 bases spanning the gap. The CDR3 has 16 residues. CDR1 is LGHDT, CDR2 YNNKEL, per germline (reference sequence). CDR3 nucleotides: TGTGCCAGCAGCCAAGATCGCCAGGGGGGCACCGGGGAGCTGTTTTTT. Amino acid sequence: CASSQDRQGGTGELFF.

V gene TRBV10-3 combines with J gene TRBJ1-4, with D unclear. Trimming took off 5 bases at V and 0 bases at J, with 7 bases between the two ends. This CDR3 is built from 14 residues. Germline V gene data show CDR1 as ENHRY and CDR2 as SYGVKD. The chain's CDR3 is CAISPVATNEKLFF. CDR3 sequence (DNA): TGTGCCATCAGTCCAGTTGCAACTAATGAAAAACTGTTTTTT.

The rearrangement joins TRBV10-3 to TRBJ2-7, with 9 bases lining up with TRBD1. J gave up 1 base and V 0 bases, and 19 bases lay outside the gene matches. This CDR3 is built from 21 residues. Germline CDR1 reads ENHRY; CDR2 reads SYGVKD. This chain's CDR3 is CAISESTIGGGVGTGSYEQYF. CDR3 bases: TGTGCCATCAGTGAGTCGACGATCGGTGGTGGGGTAGGGACAGGGTCCTACGAGCAGTACTTC.

This clone turned up a few times. The chain joins TRBV6-5 to TRBJ1-4; TRBD1 aligns across 9 bases. J was trimmed by 8 bases and V by 0 bases; bases with no gene match: 4. Germline-derived CDR1 and CDR2 are MNHEY and SVGAGI. CDR3 length: 15 amino acids. The CDR3: CASSYSDRGREKLFF. CDR3 DNA sequence: TGTGCCAGCAGTTACTCGGACAGGGGTAGGGAAAAACTGTTTTTT.

The chain couples TRBV7-3 to TRBJ1-6, with no clear D. The CDR3 extends over 13 amino acids. In germline, CDR1 is SGHTA, CDR2 FQGTGA. Trimming took 2 bases from V and 8 from J, leaving 7 bases between them. CDR3 in amino acids: CASSLVGDSPLHF. Here the CDR3 DNA reads TGTGCCAGCAGCTTAGTCGGGGATTCACCCCTCCACTTT.

The rearrangement links TRBV3-1 (or the pseudogene TRBV3-2) to TRBJ2-5; 9 nucleotides align to TRBD2. With V trimmed by 4 bases and J by 4 bases, 4 bases remained unmatched. The germline V gene encodes CDR1 LGHDT and CDR2 YNNKEL (reference sequence). This CDR3 has 14 amino acids. In DNA form, the CDR3 reads TGTGCCAGCAGCCCTGGACTAGCGAGAGAGACCCAGTACTTC. Translation gives CASSPGLARETQYF.

The V call is TRBV10-3, the J call TRBJ1-2, with 8 bases identical to TRBD1. This CDR3 is 15 amino acids long. Looked up from germline, CDR1 is ENHRY and CDR2 is SYGVKD. With 4 bases clipped from V and 6 bases from J, the junction kept 10 bases outside the gene matches. This chain's CDR3 is CAISGAGGAGNGYTF. The DNA of the CDR3 is TGTGCCATCAGTGGAGCAGGGGGCGCGGGTAATGGCTACACCTTC.

The chain is built from TRBV7-9 and TRBJ2-1, with 10 bases that match TRBD1. Germline CDR1 and CDR2: SEHNR and FQNEAQ (reference sequence). V trimming: 4 bases; J trimming: 4 bases; junction bases outside the gene matches: 7. This CDR3 spans 16 amino acids. The DNA for the CDR3 is TGTGCCAGCAGCTGGGGGACAGGGGCCGTATACAATGAGCAGTTCTTC. It encodes CASSWGTGAVYNEQFF.

V gene TRBV7-3 combines with J gene TRBJ1-1; 7 bases line up with TRBD1. J lost 0 bases, V lost 5 bases, and 6 bases had no gene match. CDR3 length: 15 amino acids. In germline, CDR1 is SGHTA, CDR2 FQGTGA. The CDR3 DNA sequence: TGTGCCAGCAGCCGACAGGGCCCCATGAACACTGAAGCTTTCTTT. Its translation: CASSRQGPMNTEAFF.

The chain combines TRBV6-4 with TRBJ1-2, with TRBD1 matching over 9 bases. V lost 4 bases and J lost 6; bases outside the gene matches: 3. This CDR3 has 13 amino acids. Germline V lookup: CDR1 MRHNA, CDR2 SNTAGT. This chain's CDR3 is CASSAGQGDGYTF. In nucleotides, the CDR3 is TGTGCCAGCAGTGCGGGACAGGGTGATGGCTACACCTTC.

This clone is a singleton in its sample. The sample has other DNA sequences that encode this CDR3 too. The chain recombines TRBV27 with TRBJ2-7; 7 nucleotides line up with TRBD1. The germline CDR1 and CDR2 sequences are MNHEY and SMNVEV (reference sequence). The CDR3 consists of 14 residues. With V trimmed by 5 bases and J by 1 base, 5 bases remained unmatched. CDR3 nucleotides: TGTGCCAGCAGTCTGCTGACAGGGTCCTACGAGCAGTACTTC. Protein sequence: CASSLLTGSYEQYF.

V is TRBV6-6 and J is TRBJ2-7; 10 bases are a match to TRBD2. The CDR3 covers 15 residues. With 5 bases clipped from V and 3 bases from J, the junction kept 7 bases outside the gene matches. CDR1 is MNHNY and CDR2 is SVGAGI in the germline V gene (reference sequence). DNA for the CDR3: TGTGCCAGCAGTACCACTAGCGGGGCCTACTACGAGCAGTACTTC. Translating it yields CASSTTSGAYYEQYF.

The V and J genes are TRBV7-2 and TRBJ2-3; D unresolved. CDR1 and CDR2 (germline): SGHTA, FQGNSA. The V and J ends lost 2 bases and 10 bases respectively, with 22 bases between them. This CDR3 contains 16 residues. CDR3 bases: TGTGCCAGCAGCTTATCACTTAGTGACTCTTCTCGTGCGCAGTATTTT. This sequence encodes CASSLSLSDSSRAQYF.

This chain's CDR3 is CAISGQEQTGELFF. CDR3 DNA sequence: TGTGCCATCAGTGGACAGGAACAGACCGGGGAGCTGTTTTTT. This chain joins TRBV10-3 and TRBJ2-2; D perhaps matches TRBD1 (6 bases). Germline V gene data show CDR1 as ENHRY and CDR2 as SYGVKD. V was trimmed by 4 bases and J by 5 bases, leaving 11 bases between them. The CDR3 contains 14 residues.

This chain uses TRBV6-1 with TRBJ1-2; D not certain. The CDR3 spans 14 residues. V gave up 0 bases and J gave up 5 bases, with 10 bases separating them. Germline assignment: CDR1 MNHNS and CDR2 SASEGT. CDR3 coding DNA: TGTGCCAGCAGTGAAGCGGGTCAGATATATGGCTACACCTTC. Translating gives CASSEAGQIYGYTF.

The chain joins TRBV7-3 to TRBJ2-3; 9 bases match TRBD1. CDR3 length: 15 amino acids. CDR1 SGHTA and CDR2 FQGTGA come from the germline V gene. V shed 5 bases, J shed 5 bases, and the junction held 8 bases outside the gene matches. CDR3 in amino acids: CASSPQGADIDTQYF. DNA for the CDR3: TGTGCCAGCAGCCCACAGGGGGCCGATATAGATACGCAGTATTTT.

CDR3: CASNEGTGTGNTIYF. The CDR3 DNA reads TGTGCCAGCAACGAGGGGACGGGAACTGGAAACACCATATATTTT. V usage is TRBV9 and J usage is TRBJ1-3, with a weak D call TRBD1 (5 bases). The CDR3 sequence is 15 residues long. CDR1 is SGDLS, CDR2 YYNGEE, per germline. V dropped 6 bases and J dropped 2 bases, with 15 bases sitting between them.

The chain carries TRBV4-1 and TRBJ2-7; TRBD1 might be the D (5 bases). The ends were cut back, 1 base at V and 0 bases at J, with 10 bases in the middle. CDR3 length equals 15 residues. Per the germline V gene, CDR1 is MGHRA and CDR2 is YSYEKL. This chain's CDR3 is CASSQGGQGSYEQYF. DNA of the CDR3: TGCGCCAGCAGCCAAGGGGGTCAGGGCTCCTACGAGCAGTACTTC.

The chain joins TRBV13 to TRBJ2-4; weak D call: TRBD2 (6 bases). V was shortened by 0 bases and J by 9 bases, with 9 bases between the two germline ends. The CDR3 loop spans 13 amino acids. Germline V lookup: CDR1 PRHDT, CDR2 FYEKMQ (reference sequence). The CDR3 loop is CASSLGRRGIQYF. The DNA for the CDR3 is TGTGCCAGCAGCTTAGGCCGGAGGGGCATTCAGTACTTC.

V and J are TRBV4-1 and TRBJ1-2, with no clear D. V was cut by 1 base and J by 0 bases, with 12 bases left in between. Germline lookup yields CDR1 MGHRA and CDR2 YSYEKL. CDR3 length: 16 residues. CDR3 sequence reads: CASSQGVNNPNYGYTF. The DNA of the CDR3 is TGCGCCAGCAGCCAAGGCGTTAATAATCCTAACTATGGCTACACCTTC.

The chain uses TRBV30 and TRBJ1-1, with D tentatively TRBD1 (5 bases). The V gene's germline CDR1 is GTSNPN and CDR2 SVGIG (reference sequence). The ends were cut back, 5 bases at V and 0 bases at J, with 10 bases in the middle. CDR3 length: 13 residues. This chain's CDR3 is CAWERGLNTEAFF. As DNA, the CDR3 is TGTGCCTGGGAGCGGGGGTTGAACACTGAAGCTTTCTTT.

The sample holds one count of this clone. The V call is TRBV28, the J call TRBJ2-2, with 11 bases lining up with TRBD1. Trimming at V came to 5 bases and at J to 5 bases, leaving 13 bases not matched to a gene. Germline CDR1 MDHEN, CDR2 SYDVKM. This CDR3 comprises 18 residues. CDR3 residues: CASSLDRGHYGGTGELFF. The CDR3 nucleotides are TGTGCCAGCAGTCTGGACAGGGGGCACTACGGGGGAACCGGGGAGCTGTTTTTT. Filled out from reference TRBV28 and TRBJ2-2, the complete variable domain reads DVKVTQSSRYLVKRTGEKVFLECVQDMDHENMFWYRQDPGLGLRLIYFSYDVKMKEKGDIPEGYSVSREKKERFSLILESASTNQTSMYLCASSLDRGHYGGTGELFFGEGSRLTVL.

This clone was recorded once. The chain has TRBV7-9 and TRBJ2-3; 8 nucleotides align to TRBD2. The CDR3 runs to 14 residues. Germline assignment: CDR1 SEHNR and CDR2 FQNEAQ (reference sequence). Germline trimming cut 3 bases from V and 2 bases from J; bases unmatched to any gene: 1. CDR3 bases: TGTGCCAGCAGCTTGGGACTAGTCACAGATACGCAGTATTTT. This codes for CASSLGLVTDTQYF. Variable domain in full (rest from reference TRBV7-9 and TRBJ2-3): DTGVSQNPRHKITKRGQNVTFRCDPISEHNRLYWYRQTLGQGPEFLTYFQNEAQLEKSRLLSDRFSAERPKGSFSTLEIQRTEQGDSAMYLCASSLGLVTDTQYFGPGTRLTVL.